This is a list of T cell receptor beta chains from one sample in a study of regulatory T cells in long-lasting Graves disease. Each CDR3 protein gets one entry after TCRdb re-called the multiplex PCR reads with MiXCR. The table lists hundreds of thousands of distinct CDR3 sequences, around 20% of them singletons, with less than 35% in the top ten. This sample comprised peripheral blood mononuclear cells (PBMCs), obtained when the disease was refractory, from a patient treated with antithyroid drugs. The receptors were sampled from a female donor with Graves disease. The CDR3 runs from the conserved cysteine through the conserved F or W. A D gene is named only where the DNA matches it firmly. Not all rows give a size; the values are once, few, many and, for expanded clones, a class.

cdr3_aa: CASSQDREDYGYTF; cdr3_nt: TGTGCCAGCAGCCAGGACAGGGAGGACTATGGCTACACCTTC; d_call: TRBD1; clone_size: many; j_call: TRBJ1-2; v_call: TRBV3-1
cdr3_aa: CASSSSLAGGTGELFF; cdr3_nt: TGTGCCAGCAGCTCCTCTTTGGCAGGGGGAACCGGGGAGCTGTTTTTT; d_call: TRBD1; clone_size: -; j_call: TRBJ2-2; v_call: TRBV7-9
cdr3_aa: CASGEDQYF; cdr3_nt: TGTGCCAGCGGTGAAGACCAGTACTTC; d_call: -; clone_size: many; j_call: TRBJ2-5; v_call: TRBV7-2
cdr3_aa: CAISESGRNQPQHF; cdr3_nt: TGTGCCATCAGTGAGTCTGGTAGGAATCAGCCCCAGCATTTT; d_call: -; clone_size: few; j_call: TRBJ1-5; v_call: TRBV10-3
cdr3_aa: CASSLVGRRQETQYF; cdr3_nt: TGCGCCAGCAGCTTAGTGGGACGGAGGCAAGAGACCCAGTACTTC; d_call: -; clone_size: few; j_call: TRBJ2-5; v_call: TRBV5-1
cdr3_aa: CSAPKQGGNTEAFF; cdr3_nt: TGCAGTGCCCCCAAGCAGGGGGGCAACACTGAAGCTTTCTTT; d_call: TRBD1; clone_size: many; j_call: TRBJ1-1; v_call: TRBV20-1
cdr3_aa: CSADEGNNSPLHF; cdr3_nt: TGCAGTGCTGACGAGGGAAATAATTCACCCCTCCACTTT; d_call: -; clone_size: many; j_call: TRBJ1-6; v_call: TRBV20-1
cdr3_aa: CASSSGQGNGYTF; cdr3_nt: TGTGCCAGCAGCTCGGGGCAGGGGAATGGCTACACCTTC; d_call: -; clone_size: many; j_call: TRBJ1-2; v_call: TRBV7-3
cdr3_aa: CASSLQQGMGSPLHF; cdr3_nt: TGTGCCAGCAGCCTACAACAGGGCATGGGGTCACCCCTCCACTTT; d_call: -; clone_size: many; j_call: TRBJ1-6; v_call: TRBV7-8
cdr3_aa: CAIRGERRNTEAFF; cdr3_nt: TGTGCCATCAGGGGGGAAAGGAGGAACACTGAAGCTTTCTTT; d_call: -; clone_size: few; j_call: TRBJ1-1; v_call: TRBV10-3
cdr3_aa: CASSLRTTGALGREQYF; cdr3_nt: TGTGCCAGCAGCTTAAGGACTACGGGGGCGCTCGGACGGGAGCAGTACTTC; d_call: -; clone_size: few; j_call: TRBJ2-7; v_call: TRBV13
cdr3_aa: CASTWDRFTEAFF; cdr3_nt: TGTGCCAGCACCTGGGACAGATTCACTGAAGCTTTCTTT; d_call: TRBD1; clone_size: many; j_call: TRBJ1-1; v_call: TRBV6-1
cdr3_aa: CASSSGGGGSRLGQPQHF; cdr3_nt: TGTGCCAGCAGTTCAGGGGGAGGGGGTTCAAGATTAGGACAGCCCCAGCATTTT; d_call: TRBD1; clone_size: -; j_call: TRBJ1-5; v_call: TRBV11-2
cdr3_aa: CASSQVLSGSGRPRRGTDTQYF; cdr3_nt: TGTGCCAGCAGCCAAGTCTTAAGCGGTAGCGGGAGACCTCGCCGCGGCACAGATACGCAGTATTTT; d_call: TRBD2; clone_size: -; j_call: TRBJ2-3; v_call: TRBV3-1
cdr3_aa: CASSFAPGARAETQYF; cdr3_nt: TGTGCCAGCAGCTTTGCCCCGGGGGCCCGGGCGGAGACCCAGTACTTC; d_call: -; clone_size: many; j_call: TRBJ2-5; v_call: TRBV7-2
cdr3_aa: CASRILGVGSREKTGNQPQHF; cdr3_nt: TGTGCCAGCAGGATATTAGGGGTCGGGTCCAGGGAGAAAACTGGCAATCAGCCCCAGCATTTT; d_call: -; clone_size: few; j_call: TRBJ1-5; v_call: TRBV6-1
cdr3_aa: CASSEAGSDTGELFF; cdr3_nt: TGTGCCAGCAGTGAGGCAGGGTCGGACACCGGGGAGCTGTTTTTT; d_call: -; clone_size: many; j_call: TRBJ2-2; v_call: TRBV2
cdr3_aa: CASSLVGGELFF; cdr3_nt: TGTGCCAGCAGCTTAGTGGGCGGGGAGCTGTTTTTT; d_call: -; clone_size: many; j_call: TRBJ2-2; v_call: TRBV28
cdr3_aa: CASSRSASTGLADYEQYF; cdr3_nt: TGCGCCAGCAGCCGCTCCGCCTCGACGGGACTAGCGGACTACGAGCAGTACTTC; d_call: TRBD2; clone_size: -; j_call: TRBJ2-7; v_call: TRBV4-1